Listed below are T cell receptor beta chains from one sample, sequenced in a study of blood T cell repertoires in COVID-19. Assay used: immunoSEQ multiplex PCR; TCRdb lists only in-frame clones, some missing. The sample consists of roughly 180,000 clones, 70% to 80% of them appearing once. The specimen was peripheral blood. The receptors come from a woman aged 55 to 70 with COVID-19, enrolled during active disease. Each CDR3 is given with its conserved first and last residue. D genes are given only for firm matches. Expanded clones are given a class, and other clones once, few, many or no size at all.

V gene	clone size	D gene	J gene	CDR3 protein	CDR3 DNA
TRBV4-2	medium-sized	TRBD1	TRBJ1-4	CASRQGSGQGSEKLFF	TGTGCCAGCAGGCAAGGATCGGGACAGGGGAGTGAAAAACTGTTTTTT
TRBV9	.	TRBD1	TRBJ1-4	CASSPTGANEKLFF	TGTGCCAGCAGCCCAACAGGGGCTAATGAAAAACTGTTTTTT
TRBV7-2	.	.	TRBJ2-3	CASSLTGRGPRDTQYF	TGTGCCAGCAGCTTAACTGGGCGGGGGCCGCGGGATACGCAGTATTTT
TRBV6-5	.	.	TRBJ2-2	CASSYFGGQTGELFF	TGTGCCAGCAGTTACTTTGGGGGCCAGACCGGGGAGCTGTTTTTT
TRBV7-2	.	.	TRBJ2-5	CASSLIREETQYF	TGTGCCAGCAGCTTAATTCGGGAAGAGACCCAGTACTTC
TRBV7-2	.	.	TRBJ1-4	CASSLDLFQGEKLFF	TGTGCCAGCAGCTTAGATCTATTCCAGGGGGAAAAACTGTTTTTT
TRBV19	.	.	TRBJ2-2	CASSPQGGTGELFF	TGTGCCAGTAGTCCACAGGGGGGGACCGGGGAGCTGTTTTTT
TRBV7-9	.	TRBD2	TRBJ2-3	CASTRGSAGGNTDTQYF	TGTGCCAGCACGCGTGGGTCGGCGGGAGGGAACACAGATACGCAGTATTTT
TRBV19	.	TRBD2	TRBJ2-3	CASSIGLAEPSLLTDTQYF	TGTGCCAGTAGTATCGGACTAGCGGAGCCTAGCTTACTTACAGATACGCAGTATTTT
TRBV28	.	.	TRBJ1-3	CASRPGTSRGDTIYF	TGTGCCAGCAGACCCGGGACATCCCGAGGGGACACCATATATTTT
TRBV7-9	once	TRBD1	TRBJ2-1	CASSLVLGLRTGSNEQFF	TGTGCCAGCAGCTTAGTACTTGGATTGAGGACAGGGTCCAATGAGCAGTTCTTC
TRBV6-2/TRBV6-3	once	.	TRBJ2-5	CASSSAWGRETQYF	TGTGCCAGCAGTAGCGCGTGGGGGAGGGAGACCCAGTACTTC
TRBV4-1	.	TRBD1	TRBJ2-1	CASSQGGQGKNEQFF	TGCGCCAGCAGCCAAGGGGGACAGGGGAAGAATGAGCAGTTCTTC
TRBV4-1	few	TRBD1	TRBJ1-1	CASSLLTGVEEAEAFF	TGCGCCAGCAGCCTATTGACAGGGGTTGAGGAAGCTGAAGCTTTCTTT
TRBV6-1	once	TRBD2	TRBJ2-3	CASSEPASGSGTQYF	TGTGCCAGCAGTGAACCGGCTAGCGGGAGTGGTACGCAGTATTTT
TRBV14	.	.	TRBJ1-3	CASSRRPENTIYF	TGTGCCAGCAGCCGCCGCCCAGAAAACACCATATATTTT
TRBV2	.	TRBD1	TRBJ2-1	CASGRTGLYNEQFF	TGTGCCAGCGGGCGGACAGGGCTTTACAATGAGCAGTTCTTC
TRBV5-1	.	.	TRBJ2-1	CASSLVQGSYNEQFF	TGCGCCAGCAGCTTGGTACAGGGATCCTACAATGAGCAGTTCTTC
TRBV5-6	many	TRBD2	TRBJ2-1	CASSRYVTSGLYNEQFF	TGTGCCAGCAGTCGATATGTTACTAGCGGACTCTACAATGAGCAGTTCTTC
TRBV6-1	once	.	TRBJ1-5	CASSGTGKNSNQPQHF	TGTGCCAGCAGTGGAACAGGGAAAAATAGCAATCAGCCCCAGCATTTT
TRBV6-6	.	TRBD2	TRBJ2-3	CASGRGAGYWYF	TGTGCCAGCGGGCGGGGGGCAGGTTATTGGTATTTT
TRBV19	.	TRBD2	TRBJ2-1	CASSGTSGRTNEQFF	TGTGCCAGTAGTGGTACTAGCGGGAGGACCAATGAGCAGTTCTTC
TRBV20-1	.	.	TRBJ1-1	CSASGGAEAFF	TGCAGTGCTAGTGGGGGGGCTGAAGCTTTCTTT
TRBV5-4	once	TRBD1	TRBJ2-3	CASSPDRWADTQYF	TGTGCCAGCAGCCCGGACAGGTGGGCAGATACGCAGTATTTT
TRBV7-9	.	.	TRBJ2-7	CASSAPSGPSYEQYF	TGTGCCAGCAGCGCCCCCAGCGGCCCTTCCTACGAGCAGTACTTC